This T cell receptor (beta chain) was found in a study of cytomegalovirus exposure and HLA in healthy donors. The CDR3 totals 15 residues. V was trimmed by 4 bases and J by 0 bases, leaving 13 bases between them. Germline values: CDR1 SGDLS, CDR2 YYNGEE. Researchers ran the PCR with 60 Vbeta and 13 Jbeta primers. The protocol was immunoSEQ multiplex PCR, while the TCRdb copy is restricted to in-frame clones and leaves out a portion. Of fewer than 200,000 clones in the sample, roughly 80% are singletons; the top ten hold about 12%. Regarding the study as a whole: On later analysis, the bulk of CMV-associated TCR beta chains appeared to be HLA-restricted. Per a later analysis, HLA-associated TCR beta chains showed more clonal expansion than other, equally common TCR beta chains.

Concerning this clone: No antigen is known for it.

The genes are TRBV9 and TRBJ1-1; no clear D gene. The source of this sequence is a woman in her 50s in good health and CMV-seronegative. The material sequenced was PBMCs. DNA for the CDR3: TGTGCCAGCAGCCGTAACACAGCCGTGAACACTGAAGCTTTCTTT. This encodes CASSRNTAVNTEAFF.